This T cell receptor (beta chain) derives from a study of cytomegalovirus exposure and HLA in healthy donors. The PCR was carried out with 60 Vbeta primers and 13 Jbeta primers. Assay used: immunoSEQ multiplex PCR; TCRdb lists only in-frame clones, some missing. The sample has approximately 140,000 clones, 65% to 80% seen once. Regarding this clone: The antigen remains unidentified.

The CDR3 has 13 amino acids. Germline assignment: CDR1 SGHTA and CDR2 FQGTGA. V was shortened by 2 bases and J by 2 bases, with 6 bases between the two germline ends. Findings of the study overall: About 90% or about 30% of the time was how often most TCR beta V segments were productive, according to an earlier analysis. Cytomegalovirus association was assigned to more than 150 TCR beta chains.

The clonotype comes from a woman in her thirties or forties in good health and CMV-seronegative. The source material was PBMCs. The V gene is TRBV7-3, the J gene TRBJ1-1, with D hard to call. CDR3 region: CASSLSVNTEAFF. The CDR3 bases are TGTGCCAGCAGCTTATCGGTTAACACTGAAGCTTTCTTT.